Listed below are T cell receptor beta chains from one sample, sequenced in a study of shared clonotypes between healthy human individuals. The table came from immunoSEQ multiplex PCR; TCRdb's copy has only in-frame clones and leaves some out. The sample includes hundreds of thousands of clones, approximately 92% of them seen just once. The sequencing input was naive CD8+ T cells sorted from blood. Every receptor here comes from a man aged 25-45 years in good health. Both conserved end residues are part of each CDR3. The D gene is left open where the match is weak. Clone size is not always given. Where it is, it says once, few, many or a class for expanded clones.

v_gene	d_gene	abundance	j_gene	CDR3aa	CDR3nt
TRBV2	TRBD1	.	TRBJ1-4	CASSDAGQGDWTNEKLFF	TGTGCCAGCAGTGACGCGGGACAGGGGGATTGGACTAATGAAAAACTGTTTTTT
TRBV5-1	.	.	TRBJ2-5	CASTHRDLQETQYF	TGCGCCAGCACTCACAGGGACCTCCAAGAGACCCAGTACTTC
TRBV27	TRBD2	.	TRBJ2-7	CASSSGLAGVGYEQYF	TGTGCCAGCAGTTCGGGACTAGCGGGAGTAGGCTACGAGCAGTACTTC
TRBV6-1	TRBD2	.	TRBJ2-7	CASSDGRWQDYEQYF	TGTGCCAGCAGTGACGGGAGGTGGCAGGACTACGAGCAGTACTTC
TRBV5-1	TRBD1	.	TRBJ1-2	CASSLKGLQGDGYTF	TGCGCCAGCAGCTTGAAAGGGCTGCAGGGGGATGGCTACACCTTC
TRBV11-2	.	.	TRBJ2-5	CAGSGKKETQYF	TGTGCCGGCAGCGGAAAAAAAGAGACCCAGTACTTC
TRBV10-2	TRBD1	.	TRBJ2-7	CASRDPGQGAYEQYF	TGCGCCAGCAGGGATCCGGGACAGGGGGCCTACGAGCAGTACTTC
TRBV9	.	.	TRBJ2-2	CASSVINGTLIYTGELFF	TGTGCCAGCAGCGTTATAAACGGGACACTTATTTACACCGGGGAGCTGTTTTTT
TRBV21-1	.	once	TRBJ2-7	CASSKILFRDTFYEQYF	TGTGCCAGCAGCAAAATCCTTTTCCGGGACACCTTCTACGAGCAGTACTTC
TRBV5-4	.	.	TRBJ2-7	CASSLGATKNSYEQYF	TGTGCCAGCAGCTTGGGCGCCACAAAAAATTCCTACGAGCAGTACTTC
TRBV2	.	.	TRBJ2-3	CASRGSEISVKGVRQSF	TGTGCCAGCAGGGGCTCGGAGATTAGCGTAAAGGGGGTTCGACAATCTTTT
TRBV10-1	TRBD1	.	TRBJ2-2	CASSDPRGLDTGELFF	TGCGCCAGCAGTGACCCCAGGGGGCTGGACACCGGGGAGCTGTTTTTT
TRBV6-1	.	.	TRBJ2-7	CASSEGSGGLHLSYEQYF	TGTGCCAGCAGTGAAGGCTCCGGTGGTCTCCACCTCTCCTACGAGCAGTACTTC
TRBV27	.	.	TRBJ2-7	CASSLRGAPGYEQYF	TGTGCCAGCAGTTTACGGGGGGCCCCTGGGTACGAGCAGTACTTC
TRBV19	.	.	TRBJ2-1	CASQDSGNEQFF	TGTGCCAGCCAGGACTCGGGCAATGAGCAGTTCTTC
TRBV7-9	.	.	TRBJ1-4	CASSLGSRAHNEKLFF	TGTGCCAGCAGCTTAGGGTCCAGGGCGCATAATGAAAAACTGTTTTTT
TRBV7-9	TRBD1	.	TRBJ1-1	CASSPRDRGMNTEAFF	TGTGCCAGCAGCCCCCGGGACAGGGGCATGAACACTGAAGCTTTCTTT
TRBV27	.	few	TRBJ2-2	CASRPGLGTGELFF	TGTGCCAGCAGGCCGGGCCTCGGGACCGGGGAGCTGTTTTTT
TRBV2	.	.	TRBJ2-1	CASSEEWDEQFF	TGTGCCAGCAGTGAAGAGTGGGATGAGCAGTTCTTC
TRBV2	.	.	TRBJ1-2	CASSDRANYGYTF	TGTGCCAGCAGTGACAGGGCTAACTATGGCTACACCTTC
TRBV10-1	.	.	TRBJ1-2	CASSGHSRKTYGYTF	TGCGCCAGCAGTGGGCATTCGCGAAAGACCTATGGCTACACCTTC
TRBV30	.	.	TRBJ2-1	CAWSRGPGGVGYNEQFF	TGTGCCTGGAGTCGGGGGCCAGGCGGCGTGGGCTACAATGAGCAGTTCTTC
TRBV2	.	.	TRBJ2-7	CASFFREQYF	TGTGCCAGCTTCTTCCGCGAGCAGTACTTC
TRBV29-1	TRBD1	.	TRBJ1-1	CSALTGVANTEAFF	TGCAGCGCGTTAACAGGGGTCGCGAACACTGAAGCTTTCTTT
TRBV9	TRBD2	.	TRBJ2-5	CASSVEDRGRRAETQYF	TGTGCCAGCAGCGTAGAGGACCGCGGGAGAAGGGCGGAGACCCAGTACTTC
TRBV2	.	.	TRBJ2-7	CASSEAFTYEQYF	TGTGCCAGCAGTGAAGCCTTCACCTACGAGCAGTACTTC
TRBV7-9	TRBD1	.	TRBJ1-4	CASSNRDREPNEKLFF	TGTGCCAGCAGCAACCGGGACAGGGAACCTAATGAAAAACTGTTTTTT
TRBV9	.	once	TRBJ2-7	CASSHGVGGSFEQYF	TGTGCCAGCAGCCACGGCGTGGGGGGCTCTTTCGAGCAGTACTTC
TRBV28	.	.	TRBJ1-1	CASSSPGLLETEAFF	TGTGCCAGCAGTTCACCCGGACTCCTTGAGACTGAAGCTTTCTTT
TRBV28	.	.	TRBJ2-7	CASSLGSYEQYF	TGTGCCAGCAGCCTGGGGTCTTACGAGCAGTACTTC
TRBV27	TRBD2	.	TRBJ2-7	CASSLGLAGVEQYF	TGTGCCAGCAGTTTGGGACTAGCGGGAGTCGAGCAGTACTTC
TRBV7-9	.	.	TRBJ2-1	CASSLDQGSYEQFF	TGTGCCAGCAGCTTAGATCAAGGGTCTTATGAGCAGTTCTTC
TRBV7-9	TRBD2	.	TRBJ2-7	CASSGEREKSDEQYF	TGTGCCAGCAGCGGGGAGCGGGAGAAATCGGACGAGCAGTACTTC
TRBV28	.	.	TRBJ1-4	CASASEGGFNEKLFF	TGTGCCAGCGCCAGCGAGGGGGGATTTAATGAAAAACTGTTTTTT
TRBV28	TRBD1	.	TRBJ2-7	CASKGTGEHEQYF	TGTGCCAGCAAGGGGACAGGGGAACACGAGCAGTACTTC
TRBV11-2	.	.	TRBJ2-5	CASSSHTVQETQYF	TGTGCCAGCAGCTCCCATACGGTACAAGAGACCCAGTACTTC
TRBV10-3	TRBD1	.	TRBJ1-5	CAISAAGGDQPQHF	TGTGCCATCAGTGCCGCAGGGGGCGATCAGCCCCAGCATTTT
TRBV11-3	.	.	TRBJ2-2	CASSLGDVGELFF	TGTGCCAGCAGCTTAGGAGATGTCGGGGAGCTGTTTTTT
TRBV7-2	TRBD1	.	TRBJ2-7	CASSHRQGWEQYF	TGTGCCAGCAGCCATCGACAGGGGTGGGAGCAGTACTTC
TRBV28	.	few	TRBJ2-2	CASSLGAGELFF	TGTGCCAGCAGTTTAGGGGCCGGGGAGCTGTTTTTT
TRBV2	TRBD1	.	TRBJ1-4	CASSPGTGVGLNEKLFF	TGTGCCAGCAGTCCCGGGACAGGGGTTGGGCTCAATGAAAAACTGTTTTTT
TRBV28	TRBD2	.	TRBJ2-1	CASSSPQASGRFEQFF	TGTGCCAGCAGTTCTCCGCAGGCTAGCGGGAGGTTTGAGCAGTTCTTC
TRBV7-9	.	.	TRBJ2-7	CASSHGQRLEQYF	TGTGCCAGCAGCCACGGACAGAGATTGGAGCAGTACTTC
TRBV4-3	.	.	TRBJ2-7	CASSQDPRPPGEQYF	TGCGCCAGCAGCCAAGATCCGCGGCCACCGGGAGAGCAGTACTTC
TRBV5-6	TRBD2	.	TRBJ2-1	CASSLAGAGGSSYNEQFF	TGTGCCAGCAGCTTGGCCGGGGCGGGAGGGTCCTCCTACAATGAGCAGTTCTTC
TRBV11-2	.	.	TRBJ2-5	CASSLELSQETQYF	TGTGCCAGCAGCTTAGAGCTAAGCCAAGAGACCCAGTACTTC
TRBV27	TRBD2	.	TRBJ2-3	CASVRLAGATDTQYF	TGTGCCAGCGTCCGACTAGCGGGAGCCACAGATACGCAGTATTTT